What follows is one T cell receptor (beta chain) and its context. Its target is not known. Investigators performed immunoSEQ version v3.0 at survey level. The table came from immunoSEQ multiplex PCR; TCRdb's copy has only in-frame clones and leaves some out. Altogether tens of thousands of clones are present, approximately 86% being singletons, with the ten largest covering about 4%. The data are from a study of long-term antiretroviral therapy in people with HIV. V was trimmed by 5 bases and J by 2 bases, leaving 19 bases between them. This CDR3 has 16 residues. CDR1 SGHTA and CDR2 FQGNSA come from the germline V gene. Points from the study as a whole: Information on adherence to ART, viral resistance or therapy changes was unavailable.

The source material was unsorted PBMCs, sampled just before starting antiretroviral therapy. This receptor was taken from a woman aged 18-29 years with HIV. This rearrangement joins TRBV7-2 to TRBJ2-7, with D tentatively TRBD1 (6 bases). The CDR3 sequence: CASSPLQGRKAYEQYF. As DNA, the CDR3 is TGTGCCAGCAGCCCGCTACAGGGTCGAAAAGCCTACGAGCAGTACTTC.